The 26 T cell receptor beta chains in this list originate from one sample, sequenced in a study of beta chain features in type 1 diabetes. Whole-study findings and limits: Shorter TCRB CDR3s, moderately but significantly so, marked every one of the four CD4+ subsets in Type 1 diabetes patients.

The antigens these receptors bind are not known. Every bit of the isolated RNA underwent reverse transcription, so sequencing read expressed TCRB transcripts. This table comes from immunoSEQ multiplex PCR, and its TCRdb copy is limited to in-frame clones, with some not included. The sample yields under 350,000 clones, about 23% seen once. Sequenced sample: naive CD4+ T cells from blood. These receptors were collected from a woman aged 30 to 39 with type 1 diabetes.

This rearrangement joins TRBV11-1 to TRBJ1-1; tentatively, D is TRBD1 (6 bases). Trimming took off 8 bases at V and 8 bases at J, with 18 bases between the two ends. There are 13 residues in the CDR3. The germline CDR1 and CDR2 sequences are SGHAT and FQDESV (reference sequence). The DNA of the CDR3 is TGTGCCAGCGGTTACAGGGAACCCGCCGAAGCTTTCTTT. Its protein is CASGYREPAEAFF.

This chain links TRBV9 with TRBJ2-7; 9 bases are shared with TRBD2. The CDR3 is 15 amino acids. Germline CDR1 and CDR2: SGDLS and YYNGEE. After removal of 2 bases from V and 0 bases from J, the junction contained 3 bases not matched to a gene. This CDR3 is CASSVGTSLSYEQYF. CDR3 nucleotides: TGTGCCAGCAGCGTTGGGACTAGCCTCTCCTACGAGCAGTACTTC.

The chain employs TRBV30 and TRBJ2-3; D unresolved. Trimming removed 3 bases at V and 3 bases at J, with 4 bases between. The V gene's germline CDR1 is GTSNPN and CDR2 SVGIG (reference sequence). The CDR3 totals 11 residues. The CDR3 DNA sequence: TGTGCCTGGAGGACTACAGATACGCAGTATTTT. Translating gives CAWRTTDTQYF.

This clone occurred a few times. The chain carries TRBV5-1 and TRBJ2-3, with TRBD1 matching over 10 bases. This CDR3 contains 15 residues. The ends lost 0 bases at V and 7 bases at J; junction bases unmatched: 5. Germline V gene lookup returns CDR1 SGHRS and CDR2 YFSETQ. The CDR3 region has the DNA TGCGCCAGCAGCTTGGGACAGGGGGCGTTAAATACGCAGTATTTT. This translates into CASSLGQGALNTQYF.

The chain recombines TRBV5-1 with TRBJ2-1; a possible D gene is TRBD1 (6 bases). The CDR3 is 14 residues long. Trimming pared 5 bases from V and 4 bases from J, leaving 13 bases between. Looked up from germline, CDR1 is SGHRS and CDR2 is YFSETQ. CDR3 residues: CASSGTTYYNEQFF. CDR3 sequence (DNA): TGCGCCAGCAGTGGGACAACCTATTACAATGAGCAGTTCTTC.

This sequence joins TRBV30 and TRBJ1-2; D call uncertain. CDR3 length: 14 amino acids. Germline V gene sequence: CDR1 GTSNPN, CDR2 SVGIG (reference sequence). The V end was cut by 1 base, the J end by 3 bases, with 12 bases between. The CDR3 DNA follows: TGTGCCTGGAGTGGGACTACAGTCTACTATGGCTACACCTTC. Its translation is CAWSGTTVYYGYTF.

The V and J genes are TRBV4-2 and TRBJ1-2; D is possibly TRBD1 (5 bases). Trimming took off 0 bases at V and 6 bases at J, with 14 bases between the two ends. The CDR3 runs 15 residues. Germline V lookup: CDR1 LGHNA, CDR2 YNFKEQ. The CDR3 reads CASSQEDSRSDGYTF. The CDR3 DNA sequence: TGTGCCAGCAGCCAAGAAGACAGCCGTTCGGATGGCTACACCTTC.

This clone was observed a handful of times. V gene TRBV19 combines with J gene TRBJ2-1; tentatively, D is TRBD1 (5 bases). Trimming stripped 5 bases from V and 7 bases from J, with 18 bases between. The CDR3 has 15 residues. Per germline, CDR1 LNHDA and CDR2 SQIVND (reference sequence). CDR3 residues: CASSFLGRLRNEQFF. The CDR3 DNA sequence: TGTGCCAGTAGTTTCCTGGGGCGGCTGAGGAATGAGCAGTTCTTC. Using reference TRBV19 and TRBJ2-1 for the parts outside the CDR3, the full variable domain is DGGITQSPKYLFRKEGQNVTLSCEQNLNHDAMYWYRQDPGQGLRLIYYSQIVNDFQKGDIAEGYSVSREKKESFPLTVTSAQKNPTAFYLCASSFLGRLRNEQFFGPGTRLTVL.

There are a few counts of this clone. The chain carries TRBV29-1 and TRBJ2-5, with a weak D call TRBD1 (6 bases). Germline CDR1 SQVTM, CDR2 ANQGSEA. V lost 7 bases and J lost 4, with 16 bases in between. The CDR3 sequence is 13 residues long. As DNA, the CDR3 is TGCAGCGCCCGGGTCAGGGGAAGAGAGACCCAGTACTTC. The encoded protein is CSARVRGRETQYF.

Only a few counts were recorded for this clone. The chain carries TRBV4-2 and TRBJ1-4; D is ambiguous. Germline CDR1 LGHNA, CDR2 YNFKEQ. Trimming took 0 bases from V and 0 from J, leaving 11 bases between them. The CDR3 covers 17 residues. The CDR3 DNA is TGTGCCAGCAGCCAAGACCTGTGGGCGACAACTAATGAAAAACTGTTTTTT. Its translation: CASSQDLWATTNEKLFF.

This clone was observed a few times. The genes are TRBV11-2 and TRBJ2-7; perhaps TRBD1 as D (6 bases). Trimming shortened V by 4 bases and J by 6 bases, and 13 bases separated the two germline ends. Germline V lookup: CDR1 SGHAT, CDR2 FQNNGV. The CDR3 runs 13 residues. As DNA, the CDR3 is TGTGCCAGCAGCTCTCAAGAGGGGGTCGAGCAGTACTTC. Encoded protein: CASSSQEGVEQYF.

To note about this clone: In the same sample, other DNA sequences code for this CDR3. This chain joins TRBV30 and TRBJ1-2, with D possibly matching TRBD1 (5 bases). This CDR3 region has 12 residues. Deletions cut 4 bases from V and 5 bases from J, with 11 bases between. Germline CDR1 is GTSNPN and CDR2 is SVGIG (reference sequence). CDR3 loop: CAWNRGGYGYTF. CDR3 DNA: TGTGCCTGGAATCGGGGGGGTTATGGCTACACCTTC.

This sequence joins TRBV30 and TRBJ2-7; 10 nucleotides match TRBD2. This CDR3 region has 13 residues. Germline V CDR1 and CDR2: GTSNPN, SVGIG (reference sequence). V shed 2 bases and J 7 bases; nucleotides not matched to a gene: 5. The CDR3 region has the DNA TGTGCCTGGAGTCCGGGACTAGCGAGGGAGCAGTACTTC. Translation gives CAWSPGLAREQYF.

Notes on this clone: Other DNA sequences from this sample encode an identical CDR3 as well. The V call is TRBV7-9, the J call TRBJ1-1; D not certain. The V gene's germline CDR1 is SEHNR and CDR2 FQNEAQ (reference sequence). There are 13 residues in the CDR3. Trimming took 4 bases from V and 1 from J, leaving 7 bases between them. As DNA, the CDR3 is TGTGCCAGCAGCTCTCGCGGGAACACTGAAGCTTTCTTT. Its translation: CASSSRGNTEAFF.

The chain combines TRBV29-1 with TRBJ2-5, with D perhaps TRBD2 (5 bases). The J call may be incorrect, as the DNA end agrees better with TRBJ2-7. The germline V gene has CDR1 SQVTM and CDR2 ANQGSEA. The CDR3 totals 13 residues. The CDR3 DNA follows: TGCAGCGTTGAAGGCCAAGCGGAGCTCGAGCAGTACTTC. Amino acid sequence: CSVEGQAELEQYF.

V usage is TRBV7-2 and J usage is TRBJ1-1, with TRBD1 matching 9 bases. CDR1 is SGHTA, CDR2 FQGNSA, per germline. The CDR3 is made up of 16 amino acids. Trimming removed 5 bases from V and 1 base from J; junction bases left unmatched: 8. CDR3 loop: CASSVNAQGANTEAFF. DNA of the CDR3: TGTGCCAGCAGCGTCAACGCACAGGGGGCGAACACTGAAGCTTTCTTT.

This clone was observed a single time. The DNA for the CDR3 is TGTGCCAGCAGCTTAGTGACTCGGCGGGAGGGCCGTGATGAGCAGTTCTTC. Translation: CASSLVTRREGRDEQFF. The chain combines TRBV11-2 with TRBJ2-1; 9 bases map to TRBD2. Unmatched junction bases numbered 12, after V lost 1 base and J lost 8 bases. Germline lookup yields CDR1 SGHAT and CDR2 FQNNGV. The CDR3 runs 17 residues.

The J gene is TRBJ1-4, the V gene TRBV7-9, with a tentative D call TRBD1 (6 bases). Germline V CDR1 and CDR2: SEHNR, FQNEAQ (reference sequence). V was trimmed by 5 bases and J by 7 bases, leaving 14 bases between them. This CDR3 has 14 residues. The DNA of the CDR3 is TGTGCCAGCAGCCCTGGACAGCCCATTGAAAAACTGTTTTTT. Its protein product is CASSPGQPIEKLFF.

CDR3 sequence: CASSLGSTSGSFDEQFF. The CDR3 region has the DNA TGTGCCAGCAGCTTAGGTTCGACTAGCGGGAGTTTCGATGAGCAGTTCTTC. The chain couples TRBV7-9 to TRBJ2-1, with 12 bases aligning to TRBD2. Germline CDR1 SEHNR, CDR2 FQNEAQ (reference sequence). CDR3 length: 17 amino acids. Losses at the gene ends were 1 base for V and 8 bases for J; bases not matched to a gene: 9.

This rearrangement joins TRBV7-2 to TRBJ1-2; D remains ambiguous. The CDR3 loop spans 16 amino acids. In germline, CDR1 is SGHTA, CDR2 FQGNSA. Trimming cost V 1 base and J 4 bases, with 16 bases left between them. CDR3 nucleotide sequence: TGTGCCAGCAGCTTAGGATCTGGCCCTCGAGGCTATGGCTACACCTTC. As protein: CASSLGSGPRGYGYTF. Combining the CDR3 with reference TRBV7-2 and TRBJ1-2 gives the whole variable domain GAGVSQSPSNKVTEKGKDVELRCDPISGHTALYWYRQSLGQGLEFLIYFQGNSAPDKSGLPSDRFSAERTGGSVSTLTIQRTQQEDSAVYLCASSLGSGPRGYGYTFGSGTRLTVV.

The chain joins TRBV18 to TRBJ1-2, with 9 bases aligning to TRBD1. The J segment lost 7 bases and the V segment lost 5 bases, leaving 5 bases of the junction unmatched. CDR1 is KGHSH, CDR2 LQKENI, per germline. CDR3 size: 13 residues. The DNA for the CDR3 is TGTGCCAGCTCATGGGACAGGGATCGTGGCTACACCTTC. Its translation: CASSWDRDRGYTF.

The chain recombines TRBV19 with TRBJ2-1; D might be TRBD1 (6 bases). Germline assignment: CDR1 LNHDA and CDR2 SQIVND (reference sequence). V gave up 4 bases and J gave up 10 bases, with 11 bases separating them. The length of the CDR3 is 12 residues. CDR3 sequence (DNA): TGTGCCAGTAGTAATGGGGGCGTCGAGCAGTTCTTC. The encoded protein is CASSNGGVEQFF.

The CDR3 nucleotides are TGTGCCAGCAGCTTCCCATCAGGGGGCTACACAGATACGCAGTATTTT. Translation: CASSFPSGGYTDTQYF. The rearrangement uses TRBV5-8 and TRBJ2-3; 8 bases match TRBD1. CDR3 length: 16 residues. Germline CDR1 is SGHTS and CDR2 is YDEGEE. J was trimmed by 2 bases and V by 2 bases; bases with no gene match: 7.

This chain uses TRBV29-1 with TRBJ2-3; D unclear. Germline values: CDR1 SQVTM, CDR2 ANQGSEA. This CDR3 has 14 residues. Trimming removed 5 bases from V and 0 bases from J, with 12 bases in between. In DNA form, the CDR3 reads TGCAGCGTTTCCCCAGGCGCTAGCACAGATACGCAGTATTTT. Encoded protein: CSVSPGASTDTQYF.

Written as DNA, the CDR3 is TGTGCCAGCAGCTTAAATCACAAGTACGAGCAGTACTTC. Protein sequence: CASSLNHKYEQYF. The chain has TRBV11-2 and TRBJ2-7; D gene ambiguous. Trimming took off 2 bases at V and 4 bases at J, with 9 bases between the two ends. The CDR3 is made up of 13 amino acids. Germline CDR1 and CDR2: SGHAT and FQNNGV.

This chain links TRBV29-1 with TRBJ1-1, with 7 bases matching TRBD1. The CDR3 spans 13 residues. Per germline, CDR1 SQVTM and CDR2 ANQGSEA. J gave up 5 bases and V 6 bases, and 9 bases lay outside the gene matches. The CDR3 spells CSVLGGLVTEAFF. For the CDR3, the DNA is TGCAGCGTCCTAGGGGGCTTAGTAACTGAAGCTTTCTTT. Variable domain in full (rest from reference TRBV29-1 and TRBJ1-1): SAVISQKPSRDICQRGTSLTIQCQVDSQVTMMFWYRQQPGQSLTLIATANQGSEATYESGFVIDKFPISRPNLTFSTLTVSNMSPEDSSIYLCSVLGGLVTEAFFGQGTRLTVV.